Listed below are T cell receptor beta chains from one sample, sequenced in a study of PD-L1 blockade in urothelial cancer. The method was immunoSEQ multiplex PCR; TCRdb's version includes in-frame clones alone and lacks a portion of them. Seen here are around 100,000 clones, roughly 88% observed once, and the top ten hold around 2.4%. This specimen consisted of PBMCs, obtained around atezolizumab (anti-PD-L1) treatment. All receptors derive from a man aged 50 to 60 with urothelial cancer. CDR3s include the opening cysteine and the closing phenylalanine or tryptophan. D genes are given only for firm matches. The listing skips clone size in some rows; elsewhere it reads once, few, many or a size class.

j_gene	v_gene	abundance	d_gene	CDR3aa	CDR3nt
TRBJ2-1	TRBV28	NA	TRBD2	CASRQREGALGEQFF	TGTGCCAGCAGACAGCGGGAGGGCGCTTTGGGCGAGCAGTTCTTC
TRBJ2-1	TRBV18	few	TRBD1	CASSPAKGTGYNEQFF	TGTGCCAGCTCACCGGCGAAAGGGACAGGCTACAATGAGCAGTTCTTC
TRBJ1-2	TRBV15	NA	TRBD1	CATSSLDRGRHNNYGYTF	TGTGCCACCAGCAGCCTAGACAGGGGTCGGCATAATAACTATGGCTACACCTTC
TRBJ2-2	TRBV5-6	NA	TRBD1	CASSGTGTGVTGELFF	TGTGCCAGCAGCGGGACCGGGACAGGGGTAACCGGGGAGCTGTTTTTT
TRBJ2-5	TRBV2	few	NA	CASGRETQYF	TGTGCCAGCGGTAGAGAGACCCAGTACTTC
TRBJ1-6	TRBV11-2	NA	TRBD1	CASSQRPGTGNSPLHF	TGTGCCAGCAGCCAACGTCCCGGGACAGGGAATTCACCCCTCCACTTT
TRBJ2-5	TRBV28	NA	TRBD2	CASSLLAGGPETQYF	TGTGCCAGCAGTTTATTAGCGGGAGGCCCCGAGACCCAGTACTTC
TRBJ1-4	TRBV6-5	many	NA	CASSAQGGKLFF	TGTGCCAGCAGTGCCCAGGGTGGAAAACTGTTTTTT
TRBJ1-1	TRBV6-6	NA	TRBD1	CASSRTGRRTEAFF	TGTGCCAGCAGCCGGACAGGGCGTCGGACTGAAGCTTTCTTT
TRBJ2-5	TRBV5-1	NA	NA	CASNPGGETQYF	TGCGCCAGCAACCCAGGGGGGGAGACCCAGTACTTC
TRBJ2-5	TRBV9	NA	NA	CASSVRLGARETQYF	TGTGCCAGCAGCGTCCGACTGGGGGCGCGGGAGACCCAGTACTTC
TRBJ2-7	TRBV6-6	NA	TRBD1	CASSVTGTAPYEQYF	TGTGCCAGCAGTGTCACCGGGACAGCCCCCTACGAGCAGTACTTC
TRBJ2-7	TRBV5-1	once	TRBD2	CASRPGGASDEQYF	TGCGCCAGCAGGCCGGGAGGGGCCTCGGACGAGCAGTACTTC
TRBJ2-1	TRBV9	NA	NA	CASSATLSGEQFF	TGTGCCAGCAGCGCCACCCTTAGCGGTGAGCAGTTCTTC
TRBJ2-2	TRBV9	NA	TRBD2	CASSILAGGRGTGELFF	TGTGCCAGCAGCATTCTAGCGGGAGGTCGGGGCACCGGGGAGCTGTTTTTT
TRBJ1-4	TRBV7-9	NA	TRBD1	CASRLQGGNEKLFF	TGTGCCAGCAGACTACAGGGGGGTAATGAAAAACTGTTTTTT
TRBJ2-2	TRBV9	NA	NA	CASSADSRAGELFF	TGTGCCAGCAGCGCGGACAGTCGGGCCGGGGAGCTGTTTTTT
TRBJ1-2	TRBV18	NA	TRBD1	CASSPLDRAGYTF	TGTGCCAGCTCACCCCTGGACAGGGCTGGCTACACCTTC
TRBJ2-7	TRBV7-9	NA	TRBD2	CASSRRSGRKGGSIYEQYF	TGTGCCAGCAGCCGTCGTAGCGGGAGAAAGGGCGGAAGTATCTACGAGCAGTACTTC
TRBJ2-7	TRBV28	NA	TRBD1	CASSYQGGQGDEQYF	TGTGCCAGCAGCTACCAGGGGGGACAGGGTGACGAGCAGTACTTC